This T cell receptor beta chain was identified in a study of shared clonotypes between healthy human individuals. Sequenced by immunoSEQ multiplex PCR; TCRdb stores in-frame clones only, minus some. Of approximately 400,000 clones listed, about 97% were seen once; the top ten hold approximately 0.32%. Germline V gene data show CDR1 as SGHVS and CDR2 as FQNEAQ. J was trimmed by 3 bases and V by 2 bases; bases with no gene match: 4. CDR3 length: 15 amino acids. The V and J genes are TRBV7-8 and TRBJ2-7; 10 nucleotides align to TRBD2. The source material was memory CD8+ T cells sorted from blood. As to subset: CD45RO+ cells pooled with CCR7-negative TemRA cells. This clonotype was sampled from a man aged 25-45 years in good health. The CDR3 protein is CASSLTLAGDYEQYF. CDR3 in DNA: TGTGCCAGCAGCTTAACCCTAGCGGGGGACTACGAGCAGTACTTC.